Shown below are 23 T cell receptor beta chains from a single sample sequenced in a study of T-cell reconstitution after alpha-beta-depleted transplantation in children. A TCRbeta library incorporating unique molecular identifiers was prepared. From the PCR reads, TCRdb called clonotypes with MiXCR, one entry per CDR3 protein. The sample records around 78,000 distinct CDR3 sequences, 6% to 8.5% being singletons. This material consisted of PBMCs from the stem cell graft donor, taken from the stem cell graft. The origin of the receptors is a human donor who donated a stem cell graft to a child with acute lymphoblastic leukemia.

The rearrangement joins TRBV7-2 to TRBJ2-7; no reliable D call. This CDR3 contains 14 residues. Germline CDR1 SGHTA, CDR2 FQGNSA. The ends were cut back, 5 bases at V and 6 bases at J, with 17 bases in the middle. CDR3 region: CASSPPGIRSEQYF. The CDR3 DNA follows: TGTGCCAGCAGCCCACCCGGCATACGCAGCGAGCAGTACTTC.

This clonotype was picked up a small number of times. This could be a read error, since a much larger clone is one nucleotide away. This chain connects TRBV12-3 or TRBV12-4 to TRBJ2-2; 7 nucleotides match TRBD1. The CDR3 runs 18 residues. This chain's CDR3 is CTSSLVLMGDRDTGELFF. In DNA form, the CDR3 reads TGTACCAGCAGTTTAGTTTTGATGGGGGACAGAGACACCGGGGAGCTGTTTTTT.

This clonotype was seen many times. This chain connects TRBV2 to TRBJ2-6, with D unresolved. This CDR3 has 12 residues. The V end was cut by 6 bases, the J end by 0 bases, with 0 bases between. CDR1 and CDR2 from the germline V gene are SNHLY and FYNNEI. The CDR3 DNA reads TGTGCCAGCAGCTCTGGGGCCAACGTCCTGACTTTC. The encoded protein is CASSSGANVLTF.

This clonotype was counted at least ten times. The J gene is TRBJ2-3, the V gene TRBV15, with D maybe TRBD2 (6 bases). The length of the CDR3 is 16 residues. The V and J ends lost 0 bases and 0 bases respectively, with 10 bases between them. Germline CDR1 and CDR2: LNHNV and YYDKDF (reference sequence). CDR3 nucleotides: TGTGCCACCAGCAGAGAGGCAGGGACTAGCACAGATACGCAGTATTTT. It codes for CATSREAGTSTDTQYF.

This clonotype has a count of ten or more. The chain links TRBV20-1 to TRBJ2-7; TRBD1 or TRBD2 may be the D gene (5 bases each). Trimming took 3 bases from V and 2 from J, leaving 20 bases between them. Germline CDR1 is DFQATT and CDR2 is SNEGSKA (reference sequence). CDR3 size: 16 residues. CDR3 amino acids: CSASDATGTATYEQYF. As DNA, the CDR3 is TGCAGTGCTAGCGACGCGACCGGGACGGCTACCTACGAGCAGTACTTC.

In this sample, this clonotype turned up many times. This chain links TRBV25-1 with TRBJ2-5; no firm D call. Germline loops: CDR1 MGHDK, CDR2 SYGVNS. The V end was cut by 0 bases, the J end by 4 bases, with 9 bases between. This CDR3 has 14 residues. CDR3 coding DNA: TGTGCCAGCAGTGAATACTGGGAAGGAGAGACCCAGTACTTC. The encoded protein is CASSEYWEGETQYF.

This clonotype was picked up many times. The rearrangement uses TRBV6-1 and TRBJ2-3; 7 bases are a match to TRBD1. J lost 4 bases, V lost 7 bases, and 8 bases had no gene match. The CDR3 has 14 amino acids. CDR1 and CDR2 (germline): MNHNS, SASEGT. The CDR3 region is CASNEGGAADTQYF. The CDR3 DNA sequence: TGTGCCAGCAACGAAGGGGGCGCCGCAGATACGCAGTATTTT.

This clonotype was picked up many times. The chain couples TRBV6-4 to TRBJ2-3, with 7 positions matching TRBD1. The J segment lost 1 base and the V segment lost 5 bases, leaving 3 bases of the junction unmatched. This CDR3 has 14 amino acids. Germline CDR1 MRHNA, CDR2 SNTAGT. The CDR3 DNA reads TGTGCCAGCAGTTCAACAGGGGGCACAGATACGCAGTATTTT. Translation: CASSSTGGTDTQYF.

This clonotype was found a few times. The chain joins TRBV24-1 to TRBJ1-5; 7 nucleotides line up with TRBD1. This CDR3 region has 15 residues. CDR1 KGHDR and CDR2 SFDVKD come from the germline V gene. After removal of 5 bases from V and 2 bases from J, the junction contained 5 bases not matched to a gene. DNA for the CDR3: TGTGCCACCAGTGGACAGGGTGGGGGCAATCAGCCCCAGCATTTT. Amino acid sequence: CATSGQGGGNQPQHF.

This clonotype occurred a few times. J is TRBJ1-1 and V is TRBV3-1; no firm D call. In germline, CDR1 is LGHDT, CDR2 YNNKEL (reference sequence). The germline V and J ends were trimmed by 0 bases and 4 bases, with 12 bases remaining between them. The CDR3 consists of 15 residues. The chain's CDR3 is CASSQDLRVSTEAFF. The CDR3 DNA is TGTGCCAGCAGCCAAGATCTGAGGGTGAGCACTGAAGCTTTCTTT.

The chain combines TRBV28 with TRBJ2-7; 8 bases line up with TRBD2. Trimming at V came to 3 bases and at J to 3 bases, leaving 1 base not matched to a gene. The CDR3 runs 13 residues. Germline CDR1 is MDHEN and CDR2 is SYDVKM. The CDR3 DNA is TGTGCCAGCAGTTTGGGACTAGTCTACGAGCAGTACTTC. This encodes CASSLGLVYEQYF.

There are many counts of this clonotype. This chain uses TRBV11-2 with TRBJ1-1, with D possibly TRBD1 on 6 matching bases. This CDR3 region has 16 residues. V was shortened by 5 bases and J by 11 bases, with 27 bases between the two germline ends. Germline values: CDR1 SGHAT, CDR2 FQNNGV. CDR3 DNA: TGTGCCAGCAGCCCCATCACCGGGACACGCGGAGCTGGGGCTTTCTTT. Translating gives CASSPITGTRGAGAFF.

By sample share, this clonotype is medium-sized (0.01 to 0.1%). The J gene is TRBJ2-1, the V gene TRBV9; maybe TRBD2 (5 bases). CDR3 size: 15 residues. Per germline, CDR1 SGDLS and CDR2 YYNGEE. With 0 bases removed from V and 9 bases from J, the gap between germline ends came to 16 bases. CDR3 residues: CASSVVPGGMSEQFF. DNA of the CDR3: TGTGCCAGCAGCGTAGTGCCAGGAGGTATGAGTGAGCAGTTCTTC.

This clonotype was counted ten times or more. The chain employs TRBV10-3 and TRBJ2-4; 8 bases align to TRBD1. The trim removed 0 bases at V and 8 bases at J, leaving 3 bases unmatched. Germline V CDR1 and CDR2: ENHRY, SYGVKD. This CDR3 is 14 amino acids long. The CDR3: CAISESVQGDIQYF. The DNA for the CDR3 is TGTGCCATCAGTGAGTCAGTACAGGGGGACATTCAGTACTTC.

This clonotype appeared many times. This sequence joins TRBV5-1 and TRBJ2-5; TRBD2 aligns across 8 bases. Trimming removed 0 bases from V and 5 bases from J; junction bases left unmatched: 6. The CDR3 contains 15 residues. Germline CDR1 and CDR2: SGHRS and YFSETQ. The DNA for the CDR3 is TGCGCCAGCAGCTTGGTGGCTAGCGGGCTTGAGACCCAGTACTTC. Translation: CASSLVASGLETQYF.

The chain employs TRBV2 and TRBJ2-7; TRBD1 is a possible D gene (5 bases). This CDR3 spans 13 amino acids. CDR1 and CDR2 from the germline V gene are SNHLY and FYNNEI. The V and J ends lost 10 bases and 5 bases respectively, with 18 bases between them. The DNA for the CDR3 is TGTGCCACCTCTCGGTACAGGAGCGACGAGCAGTACTTC. Protein: CATSRYRSDEQYF.

This clonotype was seen many times. The chain couples TRBV5-1 to TRBJ2-1; D unclear. This CDR3 has 12 amino acids. Germline V gene lookup returns CDR1 SGHRS and CDR2 YFSETQ. Trimming cost V 4 bases and J 6 bases, with 8 bases left between them. CDR3 nucleotide sequence: TGCGCCAGCAGCCCTTGGGGCAATGAGCAGTTCTTC. It yields the protein CASSPWGNEQFF. Complete variable domain (other parts from reference TRBV5-1 and TRBJ2-1): KAGVTQTPRYLIKTRGQQVTLSCSPISGHRSVSWYQQTPGQGLQFLFEYFSETQRNKGNFPGRFSGRQFSNSRSEMNVSTLELGDSALYLCASSPWGNEQFFGPGTRLTVL.

This clonotype showed up just a few times. The gene calls are TRBV9 and TRBJ2-2; no clear D gene. Germline V CDR1 and CDR2: SGDLS, YYNGEE. This CDR3 has 16 residues. The germline V and J ends were trimmed by 1 base and 6 bases, with 16 bases remaining between them. CDR3 nucleotide sequence: TGTGCCAGCAGCGTATCGGCCCTTATCGTAGCCGGGGAGCTGTTTTTT. This sequence encodes CASSVSALIVAGELFF.

This clonotype was seen many times. The chain uses TRBV7-2 and TRBJ2-1; D remains ambiguous. Germline assignment: CDR1 SGHTA and CDR2 FQGNSA. This CDR3 is 15 amino acids long. Deletions cut 1 base from V and 1 base from J, with 8 bases between. This CDR3 is CASSLVGPSYNEQFF. CDR3 DNA sequence: TGTGCCAGCAGCTTAGTTGGGCCATCCTACAATGAGCAGTTCTTC.

The chain uses TRBV27 and TRBJ1-5; D is perhaps TRBD1 (6 bases). Germline V CDR1 and CDR2: MNHEY, SMNVEV (reference sequence). This CDR3 is 16 amino acids long. V was shortened by 6 bases and J by 1 base, with 16 bases between the two germline ends. The CDR3 nucleotides read TGTGCCAGCAGCCTGGGGGGGGGCGGGAGCAATCAGCCCCAGCATTTT. Amino acid sequence: CASSLGGGGSNQPQHF.

This clonotype was seen repeatedly, ten times or more. The chain links TRBV7-9 to TRBJ2-7; 8 nucleotides align to TRBD1. With V trimmed by 5 bases and J by 3 bases, 9 bases remained unmatched. The CDR3 runs 15 residues. CDR1 SEHNR and CDR2 FQNEAQ come from the germline V gene (reference sequence). The DNA for the CDR3 is TGTGCCAGCAGCCCACAGGACAGGGTATTCTACGAGCAGTACTTC. This gives the protein CASSPQDRVFYEQYF.

In its sample, this clonotype was seen many times. This rearrangement joins TRBV27 to TRBJ2-1; 10 bases agree with TRBD1. The germline V gene has CDR1 MNHEY and CDR2 SMNVEV (reference sequence). Trimming took 8 bases from V and 6 from J; bases not matched to a gene: 7. The CDR3 loop spans 14 amino acids. This CDR3 reads CASASGQGSNEQFF. The CDR3 nucleotides read TGTGCCAGCGCCTCGGGACAGGGGAGCAATGAGCAGTTCTTC.

The CDR3 is CASSAPGQRTEAFF. The CDR3 DNA reads TGTGCCAGCAGTGCCCCGGGACAGAGGACTGAAGCTTTCTTT. The chain joins TRBV27 to TRBJ1-1, with 7 nucleotides matching TRBD1. With 5 bases clipped from V and 5 bases from J, the junction kept 8 bases outside the gene matches. Germline values: CDR1 MNHEY, CDR2 SMNVEV (reference sequence). There are 14 residues in the CDR3.